A selection of T cell receptor beta chains follows, all from one sample in a study of T cells in Graves' hyperthyroidism and ophthalmopathy. TCRdb independently ran MiXCR on the multiplex PCR reads; one entry per CDR3 protein. Here the sample spans roughly 600,000 distinct CDR3 sequences, approximately 15% being singletons. The sample taken for sequencing was blood. The receptors come from a woman aged 50 to 60 with Graves' ophthalmopathy. Each CDR3 is given with its conserved first and last residue. A D gene is named only where the DNA matches it firmly.

V gene: TRBV9
D gene: .
CDR3 length: 15
J gene: TRBJ1-1
CDR3 protein: CASSGGARGNTEAFF

V gene: TRBV28
D gene: .
CDR3 length: 15
J gene: TRBJ2-7
CDR3 protein: CASSKLAVPTYEQYF

V gene: TRBV7-8
D gene: .
CDR3 length: 18
J gene: TRBJ1-6
CDR3 protein: CASSLAVVSRSYNSPLHF

V gene: TRBV9
D gene: TRBD2
CDR3 length: 17
J gene: TRBJ2-1
CDR3 protein: CASSVGTSGRVYNEQFF

V gene: TRBV9
D gene: .
CDR3 length: 17
J gene: TRBJ2-1
CDR3 protein: CASSVDPRFRGDNEQFF

V gene: TRBV4-3
D gene: TRBD1
CDR3 length: 13
J gene: TRBJ1-2
CDR3 protein: CASSQLTGIGYTF

V gene: TRBV2
D gene: .
CDR3 length: 13
J gene: TRBJ1-2
CDR3 protein: CASSETRHYGYTF

V gene: TRBV15
D gene: .
CDR3 length: 13
J gene: TRBJ1-2
CDR3 protein: CATSTDSGLGYTF

V gene: TRBV5-1
D gene: .
CDR3 length: 15
J gene: TRBJ2-2
CDR3 protein: CASSLDPLGTGELFF

V gene: TRBV6-1
D gene: TRBD1
CDR3 length: 15
J gene: TRBJ1-1
CDR3 protein: CASRPPTGGYTEAFF

V gene: TRBV9
D gene: .
CDR3 length: 12
J gene: TRBJ2-2
CDR3 protein: CASSVVTGELFF

V gene: TRBV7-6
D gene: TRBD1
CDR3 length: 15
J gene: TRBJ2-1
CDR3 protein: CASSLPGGFSTEQFF

V gene: TRBV4-2
D gene: TRBD2
CDR3 length: 16
J gene: TRBJ2-3
CDR3 protein: CASSQLAGGGTDTQYF